These T cell receptor beta chains were read from a single sample in a study of blood T cell repertoires in COVID-19. Sequencing used immunoSEQ multiplex PCR; TCRdb keeps in-frame clones, though not all of them. The data contain some 380,000 clones, approximately 88% of them singletons. Source material: PBMCs or T cells enriched from blood (not recorded which). The receptors derive from a woman aged 40 to 50 with acute COVID-19. Both conserved end residues are part of each CDR3. The D gene is left open where the match is weak. Expanded clones get a size class; other rows say once, few or many, or leave the size out.

clone_size	v_call	d_call	j_call	cdr3_nt	cdr3_aa
NA	TRBV7-9	NA	TRBJ2-7	TGTGCCAGCAGCGCCGGCACGGGGATGTACGAGCAGTACTTC	CASSAGTGMYEQYF
NA	TRBV18	TRBD1	TRBJ2-2	TGTGCCAGCTCACCACTCACAGGGGGAAGAACCGGGGAGCTGTTTTTT	CASSPLTGGRTGELFF
NA	TRBV11-2	TRBD2	TRBJ2-7	TGTGCCAGCAGCTTACGGGGGGGAGAAGGCTACGAGCAGTACTTC	CASSLRGGEGYEQYF
NA	TRBV19	TRBD2	TRBJ2-5	TGTGCCAGTACCCCCACGAGGCTAGCGGGGCCCCAAGAGACCCAGTACTTC	CASTPTRLAGPQETQYF
NA	TRBV5-1	TRBD1	TRBJ1-6	TGCGCCAGCAGCGTGGACAGGGTTAATTCACCCCTCCACTTT	CASSVDRVNSPLHF
few	TRBV2	NA	TRBJ1-1	TGTGCCAGCAGTGTCGGGGAGAACACTGAAGCTTTCTTT	CASSVGENTEAFF
NA	TRBV4-1	TRBD2	TRBJ2-7	TGCGCCAGCAGCTTTAAGCGGGGGGACCCCTACGAGCAGTACTTC	CASSFKRGDPYEQYF
NA	TRBV7-2	NA	TRBJ1-2	TGTGCCAGCAGCTTAGCACGGGACTTCTATGGCTACACCTTC	CASSLARDFYGYTF
NA	TRBV5-8	NA	TRBJ1-6	TGTGCCAGCAGCTTTCAGGGTGCCTATAATTCACCCCTCCACTTT	CASSFQGAYNSPLHF
NA	TRBV5-1	NA	TRBJ2-2	TGCGCCAGCAGCTTTGGCGGGAACACCGGGGAGCTGTTTTTT	CASSFGGNTGELFF